The 3 T cell receptor beta chains in this list originate from one sample, sequenced in a study of CD8+CD57+ T cells in acquired aplastic anemia (dated by TCRdb to 2017 to 2018). Sequencing used an Illumina HiSeq 2000. Genomic DNA was used as template for profiling of TCR beta VDJ combinations and CDR3 sequences. TCRdb cleaned the public reads at Q25 with fastp, built clones with MiXCR and kept in-frame beta chains. Every CDR3 protein is listed once, alongside the most common genes and DNA of its rows. The sample table records about 160,000 distinct CDR3 sequences; more than 45% of these occur just once. Approximately 3% of the sample belongs to the ten largest clones. Expansion of CD8+CD57+ cells had been shown by flow cytometry in the patients chosen for sequencing. The sample comprised sorted CD4+, CD8+, or CD8+CD57+ T cells (not recorded which) from PBMCs. All receptors derive from a human donor with aplastic anemia.

The V and J genes are TRBV27 and TRBJ1-5; 10 nucleotides line up with TRBD1. Looked up from germline, CDR1 is MNHEY and CDR2 is SMNVEV (reference sequence). The CDR3 has 16 residues. J was trimmed by 6 bases and V by 4 bases; bases with no gene match: 9. In DNA form, the CDR3 reads TGTGCCAGCAGTTCCTACCGGACAGGGGGAATTCAGCCCCAGCATTTT. Its translation is CASSSYRTGGIQPQHF.

This chain uses TRBV6-2 or TRBV6-3 with TRBJ2-3, with D possibly being TRBD1 (5 bases). Germline V gene data show CDR1 as MNHEY and CDR2 as SVGEGT. CDR3 length: 13 amino acids. V gave up 2 bases and J gave up 5 bases, with 8 bases separating them. Here the CDR3 reads CASSYQGLDTQYF. The CDR3 nucleotides read TGTGCCAGCAGTTACCAGGGTTTAGATACGCAGTATTTT.

About this clonotype itself: Since the CDR3 does not end with the conserved phenylalanine or tryptophan, this likely comes from a read error. The chain uses TRBV2 and TRBJ2-7; D gene uncertain. This CDR3 comprises 11 residues. V shed 6 bases and J shed 3 bases, with 6 bases lying between them. CDR1 and CDR2 from the germline V gene are SNHLY and FYNNEI. The CDR3 loop is CASREYYEQYS. The CDR3 DNA follows: TGTGCCAGCAGGGAATACTACGAGCAGTACTCC.